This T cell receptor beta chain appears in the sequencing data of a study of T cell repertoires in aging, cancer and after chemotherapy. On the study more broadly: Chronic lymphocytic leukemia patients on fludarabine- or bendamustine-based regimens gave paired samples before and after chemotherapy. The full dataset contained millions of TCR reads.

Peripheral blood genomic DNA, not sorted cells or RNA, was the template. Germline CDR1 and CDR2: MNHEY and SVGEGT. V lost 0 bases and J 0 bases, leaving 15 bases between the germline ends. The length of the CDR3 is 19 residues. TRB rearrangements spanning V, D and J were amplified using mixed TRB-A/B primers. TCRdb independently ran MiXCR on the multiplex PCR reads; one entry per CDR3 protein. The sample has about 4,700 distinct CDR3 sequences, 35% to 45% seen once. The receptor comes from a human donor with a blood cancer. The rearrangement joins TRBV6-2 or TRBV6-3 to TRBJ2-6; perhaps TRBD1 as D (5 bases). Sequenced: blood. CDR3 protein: CASSYSREAGPSGANVLTF. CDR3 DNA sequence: TGTGCCAGCAGTTACTCGAGAGAAGCAGGGCCCTCTGGGGCCAACGTCCTGACTTTC.